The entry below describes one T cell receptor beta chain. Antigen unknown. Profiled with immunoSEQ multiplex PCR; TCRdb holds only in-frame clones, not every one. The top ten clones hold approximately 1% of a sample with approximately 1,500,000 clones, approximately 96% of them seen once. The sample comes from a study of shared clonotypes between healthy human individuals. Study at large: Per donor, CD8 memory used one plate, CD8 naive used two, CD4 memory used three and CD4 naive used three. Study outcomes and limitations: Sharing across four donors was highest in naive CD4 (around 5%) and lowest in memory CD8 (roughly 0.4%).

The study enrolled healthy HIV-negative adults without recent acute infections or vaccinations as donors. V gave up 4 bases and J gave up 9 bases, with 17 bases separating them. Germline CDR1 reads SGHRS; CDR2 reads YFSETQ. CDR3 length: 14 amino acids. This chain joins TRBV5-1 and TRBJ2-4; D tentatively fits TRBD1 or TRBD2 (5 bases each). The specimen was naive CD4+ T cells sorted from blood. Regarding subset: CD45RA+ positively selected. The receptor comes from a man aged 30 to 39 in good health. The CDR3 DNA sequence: TGCGCCAGCAGCGGCTCCGGGACCGTTTCCATTCAGTACTTC. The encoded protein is CASSGSGTVSIQYF.